This T cell receptor beta chain was documented in a study of T cells in Graves' hyperthyroidism and ophthalmopathy. In the study overall: It was at initial diagnosis, before any treatment, that peripheral blood was collected.

Exclusions: uncontrolled infection, other autoimmune disease, pregnancy, lactation. This clonotype was seen a few times. Antigen unknown. Germline lookup yields CDR1 SEHNR and CDR2 FQNEAQ (reference sequence). The CDR3 loop spans 16 amino acids. The V and J ends lost 5 bases and 4 bases, in that order; junction bases with no gene match: 4. Study results and limitations: Ophthalmopathy cases were set apart from stable hyperthyroidism by a 13 V-J model. Model output signaled ophthalmopathy a median approximately six months ahead of onset.

There were TCR beta CDR3 regions amplified from RNA transcripts. TCR CDR3 underwent first-round RT-PCR with the HTBI primer set. TCRdb re-called the multiplex PCR reads with MiXCR, one entry per CDR3 protein. In the table there are about 640,000 distinct CDR3 sequences, roughly 20% of which are singletons. The chain carries TRBV7-9 and TRBJ2-3; 15 positions match TRBD2. Sequencing input: blood. The origin of this receptor is a man aged 25 to 40 with Graves' ophthalmopathy. In DNA form, the CDR3 reads TGTGCCAGCAGCGTGGGACTAGCGGGAGGAGCAGATACGCAGTATTTT. It codes for CASSVGLAGGADTQYF.